Shown below are 3 T cell receptor beta chains from a single sample sequenced in a study of beta chain features in type 1 diabetes. What was sequenced were expressed TCRB transcripts, since all of the isolated RNA had been reverse transcribed. Data came from immunoSEQ multiplex PCR; TCRdb stores just in-frame clones and leaves some out. This sample yields about 130,000 clones, of which just over 9% are seen a single time; 0.55% to 0.85% belongs to the top ten. Sequences were obtained from central memory CD4+ T cells from blood. The receptors were sampled from a man between 18 and 29 years old in good health.

This clone was seen a handful of times. The identical CDR3 is also encoded by other nucleotide sequences in the sample. This chain joins TRBV29-1 and TRBJ2-7; a possible D gene is TRBD2 (5 bases). The CDR3 length is 12 residues. With 4 bases removed from V and 2 bases from J, the gap between germline ends came to 9 bases. Germline CDR1 is SQVTM and CDR2 is ANQGSEA. The CDR3 nucleotides read TGCAGCGTTGCCGCGGGCCCCTACGAGCAGTACTTC. Amino acid sequence: CSVAAGPYEQYF.

The V and J genes are TRBV7-3 and TRBJ2-2, with 7 bases that match TRBD2. CDR1 and CDR2 (germline): SGHTA, FQGTGA. V gave up 4 bases and J gave up 2 bases; unmatched junction bases: 4. The length of the CDR3 is 15 residues. CDR3 in DNA: TGTGCCAGCAGCTCCCCGGGGGGAAACACCGGGGAGCTGTTTTTT. It specifies CASSSPGGNTGELFF.

This clone was detected a few times. The V call is TRBV18, the J call TRBJ1-4; D unclear. The V gene's germline CDR1 is KGHSH and CDR2 LQKENI. Trimming removed 5 bases from V and 5 bases from J, with 9 bases in between. CDR3 length: 13 amino acids. CDR3 region: CASSTGLNEKLFF. For the CDR3, the DNA is TGTGCCAGCTCAACCGGGTTGAATGAAAAACTGTTTTTT.